These T cell receptor beta chains were read from a single sample in a study of blood T cells in healthy people across ages. TCRdb fed the 5' RACE reads into MiXCR, producing one record per CDR3 protein. The profile shows 730,000 or so distinct CDR3 sequences, 40% to 45% of them singletons. Sequenced material: blood. These receptors all come from an elderly man in good health. CDR3s include the opening cysteine and the closing phenylalanine or tryptophan. Fields, in order: D gene, CDR3 length, clone size, J gene, V gene, CDR3 DNA, CDR3 protein. D genes are given only for firm matches. Clone size, where shown, is once, few, many, or a class for clones that have expanded.

- 14 - TRBJ2-7 TRBV4-3 TGCGCCAGCAACCACGTCGGACAGACCTACGAGCAGTACTTC CASNHVGQTYEQYF
- 15 - TRBJ2-7 TRBV7-2 TGTGCCAGCAGCCAAGGACAGTTGCTCTCCTACGAGCAGTACTTC CASSQGQLLSYEQYF
- 12 - TRBJ2-5 TRBV6-5 TGTGCCAGCAGACTAGGGTCAGGAAAGCAGTACTTC CASRLGSGKQYF
TRBD1 15 - TRBJ2-5 TRBV6-1 TGTGCCAGCAGTCCCCCAGAAAGACAGGGGGAGACCCAGTACTTC CASSPPERQGETQYF
- 13 many TRBJ2-5 TRBV7-2 TGTGCCAGCAGCTTAGACGGCAGGGTGGGGGAGTACTTC CASSLDGRVGEYF
- 16 once TRBJ2-1 TRBV6-2/TRBV6-3 TGTGCCAGCGGTTACTCGACGACAGGACAGAACAATGAGCAGTTCTTC CASGYSTTGQNNEQFF
TRBD2 14 many TRBJ2-5 TRBV29-1 TGCAGCGTTCTTCTAGCGGGGGGTAAAGAGACCCAGTACTTC CSVLLAGGKETQYF
TRBD2 15 - TRBJ2-1 TRBV11-3 TGTGCCAGCAGCTTAGGCGGTAGCGGGAGTTATGAGCAGTTATTC CASSLGGSGSYEQLF
TRBD1 15 - TRBJ2-7 TRBV12-3/TRBV12-4 TGTGCCAGCAGTTACAGGGGGCTCGTGATCTCCGAGCAGTACTTC CASSYRGLVISEQYF
- 14 - TRBJ1-2 TRBV5-6 TGTGCCAGCAGCTCCCCCGGGGGAGAGTATGGCTACACCTTC CASSSPGGEYGYTF
TRBD1 14 - TRBJ1-2 TRBV6-5 TGTGCCAGCAGTTACTCGACAGGGAACTATGGCTACACCTTC CASSYSTGNYGYTF
- 12 many TRBJ2-1 TRBV6-2/TRBV6-3 TGTGCCAGCAGCCCACACGACTATGAGCAGTTCTTC CASSPHDYEQFF
TRBD1 15 - TRBJ1-4 TRBV3-1 TGTGCCAGCAGCCAAGTACGATCAGGGGGCGAAAAACTGTTTTTT CASSQVRSGGEKLFF
- 12 - TRBJ1-2 TRBV16 TGTGCCAGCAGCCCCCAGGACTATGGCTACACCTTC CASSPQDYGYTF
- 15 few TRBJ1-2 TRBV7-2 TGTGCCAGCAGCCCCGGCTTGCGGTCGTTCTATGGCTACACCTTC CASSPGLRSFYGYTF
- 16 - TRBJ1-3 TRBV7-8 TGTGCCAGCAGCTTAGGGTCAGGACTCTATGGAAACACCATATATTTT CASSLGSGLYGNTIYF
- 14 many TRBJ2-1 TRBV20-1 TGCAGTGCTCCATCGGGACTTGTCTACAATGAGCAGTTCTTC CSAPSGLVYNEQFF
TRBD1 15 few TRBJ2-7 TRBV10-2 TGCGCCAGCAGTGAGTCTGGGACAGGGGGCTTCGAGCAGTACTTC CASSESGTGGFEQYF
- 13 many TRBJ2-5 TRBV5-1 TGCGCCAGCAGCCCGAGGAGCGAAGAGACCCAGTACTTC CASSPRSEETQYF
TRBD1 16 - TRBJ2-1 TRBV7-6 TGTGCCAGCAGCTCGGAGACAGGGGAGTCCTACAATGAGCAGTTCTTC CASSSETGESYNEQFF
TRBD2 13 - TRBJ2-3 TRBV20-1 TGCAGTGCTAGAGGGACTAGTGGCAATACGCAGTATTTT CSARGTSGNTQYF
TRBD2 15 many TRBJ2-1 TRBV24-1 TGTGCCACCAGTGTAGTGGGAGGGCCTATCAATGAGCAGTTCTTC CATSVVGGPINEQFF
- 13 - TRBJ1-2 TRBV12-3/TRBV12-4 TGTGCCAGCAGTAAATCCGGAAGCGGGGGCTACACCTTC CASSKSGSGGYTF
- 15 few TRBJ2-3 TRBV5-1 TGCGCCAGCAGCTTGGCTACGGAGTTAGGGGGTACGCAGTATTTT CASSLATELGGTQYF
- 14 - TRBJ2-3 TRBV6-2/TRBV6-3 TGTGCCAGCATCAAGGGCCCACCGGTCCATACGCAGTATTTT CASIKGPPVHTQYF
- 11 - TRBJ1-1 TRBV28 TGTGCCAGCAGTTTCCGTCAGGAAGCTTTCTTT CASSFRQEAFF
TRBD2 17 - TRBJ2-5 TRBV2 TGTGCCAGCAGTGCGACCACTAGCGGGGGGTTGGAAGAGACCCAGTACTTC CASSATTSGGLEETQYF
TRBD2 14 - TRBJ2-1 TRBV29-1 TGCAGCGCTACTACTAGCGGGAGTTACAATGAGCAGTTCTTC CSATTSGSYNEQFF
- 14 few TRBJ1-5 TRBV20-1 TGCAGTGCTAGGACACAGGGAAATAATCAGCCCCAGCATTTT CSARTQGNNQPQHF
TRBD2 16 - TRBJ2-3 TRBV28 TGTGCCAGCAGCCTTAGACTAGCGGGAGGGAGGCGAACGCAGTATTTT CASSLRLAGGRRTQYF
TRBD2 16 - TRBJ2-2 TRBV6-2/TRBV6-3 TGTGCCAGCAGAAGACTAGCGGGGGGCCATGGCGGGGAGCTGTTTTTT CASRRLAGGHGGELFF
- 16 few TRBJ2-6 TRBV12-3/TRBV12-4 TGTGCCAGCAGTCCCCCGTATGCCTCTGGGGCCAACGTCCTGACTTTC CASSPPYASGANVLTF
- 16 - TRBJ1-5 TRBV4-1 TGCGCCAGCAGCCAAGATTGGGGGTATAGCAATCAGCCCCAGCATTTT CASSQDWGYSNQPQHF
- 17 few TRBJ1-4 TRBV3-1 TGTGCCAGCAGCATTAAAGGGGCCGTTGCAACTAATGAAAAACTGTTTTTT CASSIKGAVATNEKLFF
TRBD2 13 many TRBJ2-1 TRBV29-1 TGCAGCGTTGTTCCGGGAGGGCCCAATGAGCAGTTCTTC CSVVPGGPNEQFF
TRBD1 15 many TRBJ2-7 TRBV5-1 TGTGCCAGCAGCCTGGGACAGGGAAGCTCCTACGAGCAGTACTTC CASSLGQGSSYEQYF
- 14 - TRBJ2-5 TRBV20-1 TGCAGTGCTAGAGATCGGAGGCAGGGGGAGACCCAGTACTTC CSARDRRQGETQYF
TRBD2 17 many TRBJ2-5 TRBV5-1 TGCGCCAGCAGCTTGGATCCCGGGACTAGCGGGCAAGAGACCCAGTACTTC CASSLDPGTSGQETQYF
- 13 - TRBJ1-1 TRBV11-3 TGTGCCAGCAGCGGCACAGGGAGGGCTGAAGCTTTCTTT CASSGTGRAEAFF
- 15 - TRBJ2-7 TRBV4-1 TGCGCCAGCAGCCCTTACAGGAGCTCCTACAATGAGCAGTACTTC CASSPYRSSYNEQYF
TRBD2 18 - TRBJ2-3 TRBV20-1 TGCAGTGCCGCTTTCCACGGACTAGCGGGGGGGCCGAGGGATACGCAGTATTTT CSAAFHGLAGGPRDTQYF
- 15 many TRBJ1-1 TRBV9 TGTGCCAGCAGCGTAGGACAGAGTATGAACACTGAAGCTTTCTTT CASSVGQSMNTEAFF
TRBD2 16 - TRBJ2-3 TRBV9 TGTGCCAGCAGCGTAGGGGTAGCGGGGGGGTACAAGACGCAGTATTTT CASSVGVAGGYKTQYF
- 14 few TRBJ2-1 TRBV6-6 TGTGCCAGCAGCTACCTCGGAACTGGCAATGAGCAGTTCTTC CASSYLGTGNEQFF
TRBD1 14 once TRBJ1-1 TRBV27 TGTGCCAGCAGACGACAGGGTGAGGGCACTGAAGCTTTCTTT CASRRQGEGTEAFF
TRBD1 12 - TRBJ2-3 TRBV6-2/TRBV6-3 TGTGCCAGCAGTTACCCCGGACAGGGGCAGTATTTT CASSYPGQGQYF
- 16 - TRBJ2-7 TRBV21-1 TGTGCCAGCAGCAAAGAATCGAACAGGTTATCCTACGAGCAGTACTTC CASSKESNRLSYEQYF
- 15 - TRBJ2-5 TRBV21-1 TGTGCCAGCAGCTTGTCCGGCGGACAGGGAAATGAGCAGTACTTC CASSLSGGQGNEQYF
- 15 - TRBJ2-5 TRBV20-1 TGCAGTGTTCCACTTGGAGTGGGAAACCAAGAGACCCAGTACTTC CSVPLGVGNQETQYF
TRBD2 14 - TRBJ2-5 TRBV2 TGTGCCAGCCGGGCGCTGACTAGCTTTTTATCCCAGTACTTC CASRALTSFLSQYF
- 11 few TRBJ1-1 TRBV20-1 TGCAGTGCTAGAGATCTCACTGAAGCTTTCTTT CSARDLTEAFF
TRBD1 17 - TRBJ2-4 TRBV27 TGTGCCAGCAGCCCATATGGTCGCAGGGGGACCAAAAACATTCAGTACTTC CASSPYGRRGTKNIQYF
- 15 many TRBJ2-3 TRBV15 TGTGCCACCAGCAGAGCTAGCAGGGTGGAAGATACGCAGTATTTT CATSRASRVEDTQYF
- 15 once TRBJ2-7 TRBV20-1 TGCAGTGCTAGAGATATAGCCAGAAGCTCCTACGAGCAGTACTTC CSARDIARSSYEQYF
- 14 few TRBJ2-3 TRBV20-1 TGCAGTGCTTTTGAGGGGGGGAGCACAGATACGCAGTATTTT CSAFEGGSTDTQYF
TRBD2 15 many TRBJ2-2 TRBV5-1 TGCGCCAGCAAGGTGTCTAGCGGGAGTACCGGGGAGCTGTTTTTT CASKVSSGSTGELFF
TRBD2 18 - TRBJ2-2 TRBV6-1 TGTGCCAGGGGGGGGGCGGGAGGGCCCCCTAAGACAACCGGGGAGCTGTTTTTT CARGGAGGPPKTTGELFF
- 14 - TRBJ2-5 TRBV4-1 TGCGCCAGCAGCCACCGGGACACGGGAGAGACCCAGTACTTC CASSHRDTGETQYF
TRBD2 16 few TRBJ2-1 TRBV20-1 TGCAGTGCTAGAGGGACTAGCGGGGGACCCTACAATGAGCAGTTCTTC CSARGTSGGPYNEQFF
- 15 - TRBJ2-1 TRBV7-2 TGTGCCAGTAGCCTAGATCGGAACAGCAACAATGAGCAGTTCTTC CASSLDRNSNNEQFF